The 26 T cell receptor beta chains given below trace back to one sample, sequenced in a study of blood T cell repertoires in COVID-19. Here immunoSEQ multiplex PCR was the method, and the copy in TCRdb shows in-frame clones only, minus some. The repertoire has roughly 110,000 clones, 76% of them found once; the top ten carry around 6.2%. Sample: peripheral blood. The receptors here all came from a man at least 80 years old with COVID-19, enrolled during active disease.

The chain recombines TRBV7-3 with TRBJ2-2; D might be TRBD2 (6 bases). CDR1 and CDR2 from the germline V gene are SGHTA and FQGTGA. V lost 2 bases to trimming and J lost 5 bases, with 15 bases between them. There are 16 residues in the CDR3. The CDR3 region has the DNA TGTGCCAGCAGCTTATTCGGGCGGGAAGGTACCGGGGAGCTGTTTTTT. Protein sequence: CASSLFGREGTGELFF.

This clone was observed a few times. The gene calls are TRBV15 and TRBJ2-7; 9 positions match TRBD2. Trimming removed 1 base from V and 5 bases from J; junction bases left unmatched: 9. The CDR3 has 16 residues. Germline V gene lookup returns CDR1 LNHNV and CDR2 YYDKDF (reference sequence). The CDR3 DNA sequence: TGTGCCACCAGCAGAGGAAGAGGGCTAGCGGGAAACGAGCAGTACTTC. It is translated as CATSRGRGLAGNEQYF.

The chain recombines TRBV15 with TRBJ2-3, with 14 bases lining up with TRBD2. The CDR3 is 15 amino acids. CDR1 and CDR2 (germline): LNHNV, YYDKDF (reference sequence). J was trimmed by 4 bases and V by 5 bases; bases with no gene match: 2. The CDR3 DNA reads TGTGCCACCAGCCGACTAGCGGGAGGGTCAGATACGCAGTATTTT. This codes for CATSRLAGGSDTQYF.

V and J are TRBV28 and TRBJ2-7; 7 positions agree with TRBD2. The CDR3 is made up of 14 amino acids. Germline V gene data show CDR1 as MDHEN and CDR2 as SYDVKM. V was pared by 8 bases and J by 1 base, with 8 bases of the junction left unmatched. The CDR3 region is CASGEGGRSYEQYF. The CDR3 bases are TGTGCCAGCGGCGAGGGCGGGAGATCCTACGAGCAGTACTTC.

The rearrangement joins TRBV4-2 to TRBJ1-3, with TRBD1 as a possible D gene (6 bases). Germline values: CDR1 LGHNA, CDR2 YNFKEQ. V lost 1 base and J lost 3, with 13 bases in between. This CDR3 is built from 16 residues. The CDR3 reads CASSQVLGADGNTIYF. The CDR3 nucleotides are TGTGCCAGCAGCCAAGTTCTGGGGGCGGATGGAAACACCATATATTTT.

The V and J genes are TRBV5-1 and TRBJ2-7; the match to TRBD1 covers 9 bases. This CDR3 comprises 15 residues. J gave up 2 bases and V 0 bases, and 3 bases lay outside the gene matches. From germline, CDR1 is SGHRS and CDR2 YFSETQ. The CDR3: CASSLEGQGPYEQYF. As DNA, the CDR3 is TGCGCCAGCAGCTTGGAGGGACAGGGACCCTACGAGCAGTACTTC.

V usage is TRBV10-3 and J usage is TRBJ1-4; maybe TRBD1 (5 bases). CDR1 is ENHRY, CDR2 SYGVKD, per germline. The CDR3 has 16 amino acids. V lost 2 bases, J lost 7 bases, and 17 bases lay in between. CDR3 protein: CAISESQGGNVEKLFF. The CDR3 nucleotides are TGTGCCATCAGTGAGAGCCAGGGAGGTAATGTTGAAAAACTGTTTTTT.

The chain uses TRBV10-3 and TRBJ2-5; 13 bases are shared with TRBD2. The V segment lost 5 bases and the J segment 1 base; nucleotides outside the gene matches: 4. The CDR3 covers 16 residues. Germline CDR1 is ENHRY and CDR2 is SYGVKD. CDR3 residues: CAISRGLAGPQETQYF. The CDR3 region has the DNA TGTGCCATCAGTAGGGGACTAGCGGGACCCCAAGAGACCCAGTACTTC.

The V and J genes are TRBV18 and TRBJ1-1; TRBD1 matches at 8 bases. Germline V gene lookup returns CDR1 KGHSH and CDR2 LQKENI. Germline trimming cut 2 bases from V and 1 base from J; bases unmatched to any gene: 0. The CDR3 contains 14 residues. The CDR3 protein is CASSPGTGNTEAFF. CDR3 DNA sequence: TGTGCCAGCTCACCAGGGACAGGGAACACTGAAGCTTTCTTT. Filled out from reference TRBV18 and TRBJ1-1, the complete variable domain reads NAGVMQNPRHLVRRRGQEARLRCSPMKGHSHVYWYRQLPEEGLKFMVYLQKENIIDESGMPKERFSAEFPKEGPSILRIQQVVRGDSAAYFCASSPGTGNTEAFFGQGTRLTVV.

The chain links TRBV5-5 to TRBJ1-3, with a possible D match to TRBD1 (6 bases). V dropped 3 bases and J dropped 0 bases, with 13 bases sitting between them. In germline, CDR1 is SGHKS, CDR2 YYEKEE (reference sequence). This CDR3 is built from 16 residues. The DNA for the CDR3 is TGTGCCAGCAGCTCCCTGTCAGGGGACTCTGGAAACACCATATATTTT. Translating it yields CASSSLSGDSGNTIYF.

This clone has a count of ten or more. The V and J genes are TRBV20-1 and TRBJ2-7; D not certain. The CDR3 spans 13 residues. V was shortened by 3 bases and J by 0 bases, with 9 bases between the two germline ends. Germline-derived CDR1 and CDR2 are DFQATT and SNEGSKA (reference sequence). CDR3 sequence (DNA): TGCAGTGCTAGTTTTGTCAGCTCCTACGAGCAGTACTTC. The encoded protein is CSASFVSSYEQYF.

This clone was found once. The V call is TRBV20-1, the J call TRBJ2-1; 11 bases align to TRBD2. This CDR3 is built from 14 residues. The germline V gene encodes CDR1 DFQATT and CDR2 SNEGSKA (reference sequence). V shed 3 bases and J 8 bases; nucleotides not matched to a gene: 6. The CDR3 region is CSASNILAGDEQFF. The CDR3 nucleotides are TGCAGTGCTAGTAATATACTAGCGGGGGATGAGCAGTTCTTC.

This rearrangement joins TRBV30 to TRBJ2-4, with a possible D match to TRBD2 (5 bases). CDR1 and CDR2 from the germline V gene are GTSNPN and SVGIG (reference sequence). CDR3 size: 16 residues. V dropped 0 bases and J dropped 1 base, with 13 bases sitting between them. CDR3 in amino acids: CAWSVRRGKAKNIQYF. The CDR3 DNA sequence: TGTGCCTGGAGTGTACGTAGAGGGAAGGCCAAAAACATTCAGTACTTC.

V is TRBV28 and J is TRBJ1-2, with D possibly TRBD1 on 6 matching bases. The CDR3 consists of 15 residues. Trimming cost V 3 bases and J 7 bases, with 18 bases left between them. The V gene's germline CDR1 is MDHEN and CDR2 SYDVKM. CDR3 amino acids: CASSLTDSSVSGYTF. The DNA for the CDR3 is TGTGCCAGCAGTTTGACGGACAGTTCTGTTAGTGGCTACACCTTC.

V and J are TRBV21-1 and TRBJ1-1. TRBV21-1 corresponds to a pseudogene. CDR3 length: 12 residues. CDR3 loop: CASSLRRAGAFF. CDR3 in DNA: TGTGCCAGCAGCCTAAGGAGGGCAGGAGCTTTCTTT.

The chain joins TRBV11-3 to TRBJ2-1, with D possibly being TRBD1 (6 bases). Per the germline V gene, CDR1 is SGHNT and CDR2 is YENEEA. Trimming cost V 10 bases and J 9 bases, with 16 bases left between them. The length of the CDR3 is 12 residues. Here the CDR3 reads CATSQGNGEQFF. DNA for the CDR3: TGTGCCACCAGTCAGGGGAACGGTGAGCAGTTCTTC.

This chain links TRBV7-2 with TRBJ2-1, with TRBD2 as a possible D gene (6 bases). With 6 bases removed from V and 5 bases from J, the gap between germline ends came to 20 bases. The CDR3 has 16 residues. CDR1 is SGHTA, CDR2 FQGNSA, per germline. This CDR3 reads CASSLIGGSEDNEQFF. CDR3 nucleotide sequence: TGTGCCAGCAGTCTCATCGGGGGTAGCGAGGACAATGAGCAGTTCTTC.

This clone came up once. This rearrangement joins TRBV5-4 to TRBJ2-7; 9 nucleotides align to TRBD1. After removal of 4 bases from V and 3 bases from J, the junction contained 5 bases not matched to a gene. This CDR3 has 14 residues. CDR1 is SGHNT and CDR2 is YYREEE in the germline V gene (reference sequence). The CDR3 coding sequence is TGTGCCAGCAGCCCAGGACAGGGGAACTACGAGCAGTACTTC. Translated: CASSPGQGNYEQYF.

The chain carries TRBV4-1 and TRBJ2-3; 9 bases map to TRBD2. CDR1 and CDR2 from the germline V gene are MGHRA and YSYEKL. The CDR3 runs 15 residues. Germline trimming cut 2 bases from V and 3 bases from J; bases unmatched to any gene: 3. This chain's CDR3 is CASSQFSGRTDTQYF. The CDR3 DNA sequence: TGCGCCAGCAGCCAATTTAGCGGGAGAACAGATACGCAGTATTTT.

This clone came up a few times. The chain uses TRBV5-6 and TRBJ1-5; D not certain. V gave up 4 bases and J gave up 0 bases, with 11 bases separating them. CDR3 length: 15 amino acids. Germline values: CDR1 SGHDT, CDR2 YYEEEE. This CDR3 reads CASSPSGYSNQPQHF. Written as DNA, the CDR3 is TGTGCCAGCAGCCCCTCGGGGTATAGCAATCAGCCCCAGCATTTT.

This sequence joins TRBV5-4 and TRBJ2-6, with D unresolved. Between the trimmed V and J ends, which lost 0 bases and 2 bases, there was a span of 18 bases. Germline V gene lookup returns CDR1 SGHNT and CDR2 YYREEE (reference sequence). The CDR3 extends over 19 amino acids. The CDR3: CASSLAYTGAFTGANVLTF. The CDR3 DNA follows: TGTGCCAGCAGCTTGGCCTACACCGGAGCTTTTACTGGGGCCAACGTCCTGACTTTC.

CDR3 region: CASSWGAGQGHQPQHF. The CDR3 DNA sequence: TGTGCCAGCAGCTGGGGGGCGGGACAGGGTCATCAGCCCCAGCATTTT. This chain uses TRBV7-8 with TRBJ1-5; the match to TRBD1 covers 9 bases. Germline lookup yields CDR1 SGHVS and CDR2 FQNEAQ. Trimming took 4 bases from V and 5 from J; bases not matched to a gene: 9. This CDR3 is 16 amino acids long.

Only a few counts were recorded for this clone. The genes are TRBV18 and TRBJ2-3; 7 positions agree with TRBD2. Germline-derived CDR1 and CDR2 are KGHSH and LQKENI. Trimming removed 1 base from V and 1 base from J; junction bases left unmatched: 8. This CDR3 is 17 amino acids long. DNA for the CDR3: TGTGCCAGCTCACCACGTGGCGGGGGTGGAGGCACAGATACGCAGTATTTT. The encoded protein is CASSPRGGGGGTDTQYF.

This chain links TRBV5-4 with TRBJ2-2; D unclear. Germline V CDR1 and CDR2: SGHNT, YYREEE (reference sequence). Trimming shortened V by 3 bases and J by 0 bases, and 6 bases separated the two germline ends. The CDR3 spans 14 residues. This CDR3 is CASSSRANTGELFF. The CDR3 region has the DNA TGTGCCAGCAGCTCCCGGGCGAACACCGGGGAGCTGTTTTTT.

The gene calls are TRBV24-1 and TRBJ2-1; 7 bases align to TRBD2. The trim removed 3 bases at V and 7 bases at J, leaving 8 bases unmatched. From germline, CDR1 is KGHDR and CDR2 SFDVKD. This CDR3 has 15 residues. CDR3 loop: CATSDGSSGRNEQFF. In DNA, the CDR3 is TGTGCCACCAGTGATGGGTCTAGCGGACGAAATGAGCAGTTCTTC.

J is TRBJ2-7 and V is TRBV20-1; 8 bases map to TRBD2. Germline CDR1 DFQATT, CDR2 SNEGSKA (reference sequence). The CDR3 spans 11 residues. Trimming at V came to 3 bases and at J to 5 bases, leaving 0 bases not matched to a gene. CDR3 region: CSARTSDEQYF. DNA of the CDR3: TGCAGTGCTAGGACTAGCGACGAGCAGTACTTC.